Listed here are 13 T cell receptor beta chains from one sample, sequenced in a study of regulatory T cells in long-lasting Graves disease. Library construction for TCR beta used iRepertoire HTBI primers and Arm-PCR of CDR3 regions. From the multiplex PCR reads, TCRdb called clonotypes with MiXCR, one entry per CDR3 protein. This table holds approximately 360,000 distinct CDR3 sequences, approximately 25% found once. The time point here: persistent/refractory GD, antithyroid drugs over 5 years with positive TRAb. Extracted RNA from PBMCs served as the source of the TCR library. Sequenced material: peripheral blood mononuclear cells (PBMCs), taken when the disease was refractory, from a patient treated with antithyroid drugs. All receptors derive from a woman between 35 and 50 years old with Graves disease.

This rearrangement joins TRBV5-4 to TRBJ2-4; maybe TRBD1 (6 bases). V was clipped by 1 base and J by 7 bases, with 15 bases between them. Per the germline V gene, CDR1 is SGHNT and CDR2 is YYREEE (reference sequence). CDR3 size: 15 residues. The CDR3 sequence: CASSLPLDQGNIQYF. CDR3 DNA: TGTGCCAGCAGCTTGCCCCTGGACCAGGGGAACATTCAGTACTTC.

As regards this clonotype: This may be a read error, as it is one base from a much larger clone. The J gene is TRBJ2-7, the V gene TRBV7-3, with 8 bases aligning to TRBD1. The V gene's germline CDR1 is SGHTA and CDR2 FQGTGA. V was clipped by 4 bases and J by 7 bases; unmatched bases: 12. This CDR3 has 15 amino acids. The CDR3 sequence: CASSSGQGNIVEQYF. CDR3 nucleotides: TGTGCCAGCAGCTCAGGACAGGGTAATATAGTAGAGCAGTACTTC.

This chain links TRBV11-2 with TRBJ2-3, with D uncertain. Germline V lookup: CDR1 SGHAT, CDR2 FQNNGV. The CDR3 is 13 residues long. Deletions cut 5 bases from V and 2 bases from J, with 8 bases between. The CDR3 region has the DNA TGTGCCAGCAGCCCACCCCACACAGATACGCAGTATTTT. Protein product: CASSPPHTDTQYF.

This clonotype was found many times. The gene calls are TRBV20-1 and TRBJ1-5, with a possible D match to TRBD1 (5 bases). Trimming removed 3 bases at V and 5 bases at J, with 11 bases between. Germline lookup yields CDR1 DFQATT and CDR2 SNEGSKA (reference sequence). The CDR3 spans 13 residues. The CDR3 DNA reads TGCAGTGCTAGGCTCCAGGGACATCAGCCCCAGCATTTT. Translation: CSARLQGHQPQHF.

The V and J genes are TRBV28 and TRBJ1-2, with D uncertain. Trimming left V 7 bases short and J 1 base short, with 13 bases between. Germline CDR1 and CDR2: MDHEN and SYDVKM. This CDR3 spans 14 amino acids. Here the CDR3 DNA reads TGTGCCAGCACCCTAAGGCATAATAACTATGGCTACACCTTC. This encodes CASTLRHNNYGYTF.

The chain uses TRBV2 and TRBJ2-7, with 7 nucleotides matching TRBD1. Germline CDR1 reads SNHLY; CDR2 reads FYNNEI. CDR3 length: 11 amino acids. Germline trimming cut 11 bases from V and 3 bases from J; bases unmatched to any gene: 4. This chain's CDR3 is CAGRTGYEQYF. DNA for the CDR3: TGTGCCGGCCGGACAGGCTACGAGCAGTACTTC.

This clonotype was seen only a few times. The chain employs TRBV7-2 and TRBJ2-7; 8 nucleotides agree with TRBD2. V was clipped by 4 bases and J by 3 bases; unmatched bases: 11. The germline gives CDR1 SGHTA, CDR2 FQGNSA. The CDR3 runs 16 residues. CDR3 in DNA: TGTGCCAGCAGCTCCGGCCCAGCGGGGGCGGGCTACGAGCAGTACTTC. Translation gives CASSSGPAGAGYEQYF.

In its sample, this clonotype was seen many times. The genes are TRBV2 and TRBJ1-2, with D possibly TRBD1 on 5 matching bases. The germline CDR1 and CDR2 sequences are SNHLY and FYNNEI. The CDR3 spans 13 residues. The V end was cut by 5 bases, the J end by 4 bases, with 11 bases between. In DNA form, the CDR3 reads TGTGCCAGCAGTACGGGACCGAGCTATGGCTACACCTTC. It yields the protein CASSTGPSYGYTF.

This clonotype was seen at least ten times. CDR3 in DNA: TGTGCCAGCAGCTTAAGAACAGGGGGAATTCCCTACGAGCAGTACTTC. Its protein product is CASSLRTGGIPYEQYF. This rearrangement joins TRBV7-8 to TRBJ2-7; 8 bases line up with TRBD1. CDR1 and CDR2 (germline): SGHVS, FQNEAQ. With V trimmed by 2 bases and J by 2 bases, 8 bases remained unmatched. CDR3 length: 16 residues.

The chain recombines TRBV10-1 with TRBJ1-1; TRBD1 is a possible D gene (5 bases). The germline V gene encodes CDR1 WNHNN and CDR2 SYGVQD (reference sequence). The CDR3 covers 13 residues. The V end was cut by 3 bases, the J end by 7 bases, with 12 bases between. CDR3 loop: CASSDNPGNEAFF. Written as DNA, the CDR3 is TGCGCCAGCAGTGACAATCCAGGGAATGAAGCTTTCTTT.

V is TRBV12-3 or TRBV12-4 and J is TRBJ2-1; 8 bases align to TRBD2. V shed 5 bases and J 0 bases; nucleotides not matched to a gene: 6. CDR3 length: 16 residues. The CDR3: CASSPAGGSSYNEQFF. Here the CDR3 DNA reads TGTGCCAGCAGTCCCGCGGGGGGCAGCTCCTACAATGAGCAGTTCTTC.

Points on this clonotype: A far more abundant clone sits one base away, making this likely a read error. V and J are TRBV11-1 and TRBJ1-2; D is ambiguous. The CDR3 runs to 12 residues. The germline V gene has CDR1 SGHAT and CDR2 FQDESV (reference sequence). The CDR3 reads CVSSFGDYGYTF. The CDR3 nucleotides are TGTGTCAGCAGCTTCGGGGACTATGGCTACACCTTC.

This clonotype showed up many times. V gene TRBV6-1 combines with J gene TRBJ2-4; 7 positions match TRBD1. The ends lost 7 bases at V and 4 bases at J; junction bases unmatched: 10. Germline V CDR1 and CDR2: MNHNS, SASEGT. The CDR3 is 15 residues long. This CDR3 reads CASTETGAIKNIQYF. The DNA for the CDR3 is TGTGCCAGCACCGAAACAGGGGCCATAAAAAACATTCAGTACTTC.